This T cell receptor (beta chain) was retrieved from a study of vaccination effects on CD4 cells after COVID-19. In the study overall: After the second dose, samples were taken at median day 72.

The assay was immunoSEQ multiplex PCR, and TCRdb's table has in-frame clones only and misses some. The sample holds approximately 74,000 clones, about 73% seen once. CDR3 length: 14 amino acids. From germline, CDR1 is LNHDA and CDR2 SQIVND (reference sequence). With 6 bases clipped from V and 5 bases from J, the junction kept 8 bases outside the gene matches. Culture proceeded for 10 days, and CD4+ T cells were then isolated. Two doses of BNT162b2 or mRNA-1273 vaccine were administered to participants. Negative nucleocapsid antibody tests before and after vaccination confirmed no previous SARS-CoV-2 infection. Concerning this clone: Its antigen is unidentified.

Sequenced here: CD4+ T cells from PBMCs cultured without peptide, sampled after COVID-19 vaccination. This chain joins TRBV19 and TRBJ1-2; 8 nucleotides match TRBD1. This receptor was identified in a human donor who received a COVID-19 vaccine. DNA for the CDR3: TGTGCCAGTAGCAACAGGGGGGAATGGTATGGCTACACCTTC. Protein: CASSNRGEWYGYTF.